This TCR beta chain was identified during a study of a mutant IDH1 vaccine in newly diagnosed glioma. Study-level information: Therapy received beforehand was radiotherapy, temozolomide, or both, with most patients given both. General study results and limits: Shifts in the top peripheral T cell clonotypes seemed unrelated to pseudoprogression.

Time point meaning: week 47, end of study. With topical imiquimod, each dose of the vaccine consisted of 300 ug of mutant IDH1 20-mer peptide. Donors had new IDH1-mutant astrocytomas of WHO grade 3 or 4 (ATRX-lost). Comments on this clone: What it recognizes is unknown.

Trimming removed 1 base at V and 0 bases at J, with 5 bases between. The CDR3 is 14 residues long. Germline V CDR1 and CDR2: SEHNR, FQNEAQ (reference sequence). Assay used: immunoSEQ multiplex PCR; TCRdb lists only in-frame clones, some missing. The data hold about 94,000 clones, with about nine tenths observed a single time. The sample consisted of PBMCs, taken from a glioma patient whose treatment included an IDH1 peptide vaccine. J is TRBJ2-3 and V is TRBV7-9, with unresolved D. The receptor comes from a woman in her forties or fifties with glioma. CDR3 sequence (DNA): TGTGCCAGCAGCTTAGGGGTCAGCACAGATACGCAGTATTTT. Translating it yields CASSLGVSTDTQYF.